The sequence of this T cell receptor beta chain was determined in a study of CD8 T cells in ankylosing spondylitis. By quantitative 5'-RACE with molecular barcodes, the TCR beta libraries were made. MiXCR was run by TCRdb on the 5' RACE reads, yielding one entry per CDR3 protein. The sample carries about 250,000 distinct CDR3 sequences, under 30% recorded once. V was cut by 4 bases and J by 1 base, with 11 bases left in between. Germline V CDR1 and CDR2: SQVTM, ANQGSEA. The CDR3 has 14 residues. This clonotype appeared many times. The antigen is not known. Study-level results: Peripheral blood samples showed relatively rare disease-linked clones, and these clones were CD8+. It was reported that disease-linked clones were significantly enriched in matched ankylosing spondylitis synovial fluid.

The V gene is TRBV29-1, the J gene TRBJ2-1, with a weak D call TRBD2 (5 bases). The sequencing sample was made of blood, either unsorted or a sorted T cell fraction (not recorded which). The source is a male donor with ankylosing spondylitis or in good health (not recorded which). This CDR3 reads CSVGTRGSYNEQFF. The CDR3 coding sequence is TGCAGCGTTGGGACCCGCGGGTCCTACAATGAGCAGTTCTTC.